This TCR beta chain was sequenced for a study of tumor-infiltrating lymphocytes in primary liver carcinoma. Study in general: Spanning 30 to 69 years of age, the patients were men and women. Among the tumors, stages were T1-T3 N0M0 and sizes roughly 4 to 10 cm.

Priming with a constant-region primer yielded TCR beta cDNA from roughly 500 ng total RNA. Libraries of TCR beta came from three nested multiplex PCR rounds with slightly modified ARM-PCR. In the first two PCR rounds, TRBV1-TRBV30 forward primers were paired with a C-beta reverse primer, and each round lasted roughly 10 cycles. TCRdb ran MiXCR on the multiplex PCR reads and lists one entry per CDR3 protein. This sample yields fewer than 110,000 distinct CDR3 sequences, of which about 62% are seen a single time; approximately 12% belongs to the top ten. As regards this clonotype: One junction end disagrees with the germline gene, perhaps due to a read error.

Joint extraction of RNA and DNA used about 17-31 mg of bulk tissue that was unsorted. The cohort consisted of patients whose primary liver carcinoma was surgically resected. Patients had chronic HBV infection and were treatment-naive. The CDR3 length is 15 residues. The germline V gene encodes CDR1 SGHAT and CDR2 FQNNGV. The material sequenced was liver tumor tissue from sampling region 2. Described subset: tumor region T2, inferior pole. The chain uses TRBV11-2 and TRBJ2-7, with 7 nucleotides matching TRBD1. This receptor was taken from a woman aged 55-70 years with primary liver carcinoma and hepatitis B virus infection. The CDR3 is CASSLVPTGTYEQYF. CDR3 DNA: TGTGCCAGTAGCTTAGTTCCGACAGGGACCTACGAGCAGTACTTC.